The following is a T cell receptor beta chain sequence with its context. Its cognate antigen is unknown. These data belong to a study of T cell repertoires in cytomegalovirus infection. Study context: HLA-C-restricted CMV epitopes, recently identified, and well-studied HLA-B-restricted ones were used by the study. Shared public TCR beta signatures pointed to both CMV infection and a matching HLA type.

Study results and limitations: CMV-specific TCR beta clonotypes restricted by HLA-C dominated the ex vivo response.

MiXCR, applied by TCRdb to the reads, yields one record per CDR3 protein. The sample shows around 900,000 distinct CDR3 sequences, around 30% of them seen only once. This CDR3 contains 18 residues. Germline loops: CDR1 MNHEY, CDR2 SVGEGT. V lost 8 bases and J 1 base, leaving 23 bases between the germline ends. The chain combines TRBV6-2 or TRBV6-3 with TRBJ2-2, with D possibly matching TRBD1 (5 bases). The clonotype was recovered from a human donor in good health (CMV status not recorded). Some clones in this sample may be carry-over from other donors' samples. Sequencing was performed on cultured CD8+ T cells from PBMCs, taken from culture after CMV antigen stimulation. The CDR3 DNA is TGTGCCAGCCAGCTTCTAGGGCTTGTGGGGCGGAACACCGGGGAGCTGTTTTTT. It codes for CASQLLGLVGRNTGELFF.